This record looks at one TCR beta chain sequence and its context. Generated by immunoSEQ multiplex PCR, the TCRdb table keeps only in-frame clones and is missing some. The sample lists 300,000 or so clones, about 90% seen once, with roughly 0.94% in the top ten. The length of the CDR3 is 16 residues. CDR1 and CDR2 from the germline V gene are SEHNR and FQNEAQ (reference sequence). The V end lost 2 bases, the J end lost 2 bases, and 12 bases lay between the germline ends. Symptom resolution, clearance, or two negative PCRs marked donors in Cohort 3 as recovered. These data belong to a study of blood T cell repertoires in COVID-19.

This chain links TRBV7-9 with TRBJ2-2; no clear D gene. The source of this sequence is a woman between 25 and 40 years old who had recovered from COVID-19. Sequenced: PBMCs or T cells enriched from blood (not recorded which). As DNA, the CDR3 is TGTGCCAGCAGCTTACGTCGGCAGGAAAACACCGGGGAGCTGTTTTTT. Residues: CASSLRRQENTGELFF.